Presented here are 19 T cell receptor beta chains from one specimen sequenced in a study of blood T cell repertoires in COVID-19 (dated by TCRdb to 2018 to 2020). Libraries came from the immunoSEQ multiplex PCR assay. The clones in this table, taken by TCRdb from immuneACCESS, are in-frame only. Not every clone is retained; where verified, under half of the shortfall comes from an unresolved V gene, and the cause of the rest is unknown. For this sample the table gives 200,000 to 300,000 clones, of which more than 80% were detected only once. The top ten clonotypes cover 7.5% of the sample. The sequenced sample was peripheral blood. These receptors came from a woman over 75 with COVID-19, enrolled during active disease.

CDR3 sequence (DNA): TGTGCCAGCAGCCCTCCGGGGGACCTCACAGATACGCAGTATTTT. Translating gives CASSPPGDLTDTQYF. The chain is built from TRBV5-4 and TRBJ2-3; tentatively, D is TRBD2 (6 bases). Germline-derived CDR1 and CDR2 are SGHNT and YYREEE (reference sequence). The CDR3 consists of 15 residues. V lost 4 bases to trimming and J lost 2 bases, with 14 bases between them.

This clone was detected once. V gene TRBV27 combines with J gene TRBJ1-4; 9 positions match TRBD1. Germline V gives CDR1 MNHEY, CDR2 SMNVEV (reference sequence). The CDR3 extends over 13 amino acids. V dropped 8 bases and J dropped 7; count of bases not matched to a gene: 5. CDR3 in amino acids: CASARDRAEKLFF. Written as DNA, the CDR3 is TGTGCCAGCGCCCGGGACAGGGCTGAAAAACTGTTTTTT.

This clone was counted many times. The V gene is TRBV30, the J gene TRBJ1-5, with 8 bases matching TRBD1. Germline V gives CDR1 GTSNPN, CDR2 SVGIG (reference sequence). This CDR3 is 12 amino acids long. Germline trimming cut 7 bases from V and 6 bases from J; bases unmatched to any gene: 5. In nucleotides, the CDR3 is TGTGCCTCTCGGACAGGGAGTCAGCCCCAGCATTTT. Encoded protein: CASRTGSQPQHF.

The gene calls are TRBV7-2 and TRBJ2-1; TRBD2 aligns across 13 bases. Unmatched junction bases numbered 12, after V lost 6 bases and J lost 1 base. Germline CDR1 is SGHTA and CDR2 is FQGNSA. The CDR3 has 19 amino acids. CDR3 nucleotides: TGTGCCAGCAGTTCCGGGGGACTAGCGGGACGAAGGTCCTACAATGAGCAGTTCTTC. This codes for CASSSGGLAGRRSYNEQFF.

The rearrangement links TRBV9 to TRBJ2-1; 7 bases line up with TRBD2. V lost 4 bases and J lost 7; bases outside the gene matches: 11. The CDR3 covers 15 residues. Germline V gene lookup returns CDR1 SGDLS and CDR2 YYNGEE. CDR3 loop: CASSSLSGVMNEQFF. The DNA of the CDR3 is TGTGCCAGCAGCTCCCTGAGCGGGGTAATGAATGAGCAGTTCTTC. Full variable domain (rest looked up from reference TRBV9 and TRBJ2-1): DSGVTQTPKHLITATGQRVTLRCSPRSGDLSVYWYQQSLDQGLQFLIQYYNGEERAKGNILERFSAQQFPDLHSELNLSSLELGDSALYFCASSSLSGVMNEQFFGPGTRLTVL.

In its sample, this clone was seen once. The chain employs TRBV5-1 and TRBJ1-1, with D perhaps matching TRBD1 (5 bases). V lost 0 bases to trimming and J lost 5 bases, with 14 bases between them. There are 15 residues in the CDR3. From germline, CDR1 is SGHRS and CDR2 YFSETQ. This CDR3 reads CASSLAGQGTTEAFF. The CDR3 nucleotides are TGCGCCAGCAGCTTGGCCGGTCAGGGAACAACTGAAGCTTTCTTT.

This clone was observed a few times. The chain joins TRBV11-2 to TRBJ1-3; 9 positions match TRBD1. The CDR3 is made up of 16 amino acids. Trimming cost V 5 bases and J 4 bases; bases outside gene matches: 9. Per germline, CDR1 SGHAT and CDR2 FQNNGV. CDR3 residues: CASSPGDRVGGNTIYF. The CDR3 DNA follows: TGTGCCAGCAGCCCAGGGGACAGGGTGGGCGGAAACACCATATATTTT.

The chain combines TRBV25-1 with TRBJ2-2; D perhaps matches TRBD1 (6 bases). V lost 11 bases to trimming and J lost 0 bases, with 10 bases between them. The CDR3 is 13 amino acids. The germline gives CDR1 MGHDK, CDR2 SYGVNS. The CDR3 nucleotides read TGTGCCGGTCGGGACACGAACACCGGGGAGCTGTTTTTT. It translates to CAGRDTNTGELFF.

This chain uses TRBV4-1 with TRBJ2-7, with 15 bases aligning to TRBD2. The CDR3 extends over 20 amino acids. The V gene end was trimmed by 0 bases and the J gene end by 2 bases; junction bases not matched to a gene: 11. The germline CDR1 and CDR2 sequences are MGHRA and YSYEKL. CDR3 region: CASSQDWTSGRAGLTYEQYF. The CDR3, as DNA: TGCGCCAGCAGCCAAGATTGGACTAGCGGGAGGGCCGGTCTGACCTACGAGCAGTACTTC.

In DNA, the CDR3 is TGTGCCAGCAGCTTCTACGAGCGGCAGCCCCAGCATTTT. Translation: CASSFYERQPQHF. The chain employs TRBV7-2 and TRBJ1-5; no reliable D call. The CDR3 loop spans 13 amino acids. The V end was cut by 3 bases, the J end by 7 bases, with 10 bases between. Germline loops: CDR1 SGHTA, CDR2 FQGNSA.

The J gene is TRBJ2-5, the V gene TRBV28, with 8 bases that match TRBD2. The V and J ends lost 4 bases and 14 bases, in that order; junction bases with no gene match: 9. The germline V gene has CDR1 MDHEN and CDR2 SYDVKM. This CDR3 is 12 amino acids long. CDR3 sequence (DNA): TGTGCCAGCAGTTCCCCCGGGACTAGGGAATACTTC. Its translation: CASSSPGTREYF. Filled out from reference TRBV28 and TRBJ2-5, the complete variable domain reads DVKVTQSSRYLVKRTGEKVFLECVQDMDHENMFWYRQDPGLGLRLIYFSYDVKMKEKGDIPEGYSVSREKKERFSLILESASTNQTSMYLCASSSPGTREYFGPGTRLLVL.

This clone was observed a few times. The chain employs TRBV5-1 and TRBJ2-2; 7 bases are shared with TRBD2. Germline loops: CDR1 SGHRS, CDR2 YFSETQ. V was pared by 1 base and J by 6 bases, with 9 bases of the junction left unmatched. The CDR3 totals 16 residues. CDR3 DNA: TGCGCCAGCAGCTTGCCGAGCGTAGCGGGCGCCGGGGAGCTGTTTTTT. Protein product: CASSLPSVAGAGELFF.

The chain employs TRBV6-5 and TRBJ2-3; D gene unclear. The CDR3 covers 12 residues. Per germline, CDR1 MNHEY and CDR2 SVGAGI. Deletions cut 7 bases from V and 4 bases from J, with 9 bases between. The CDR3 region has the DNA TGTGCCAGCACAGTGATTCCAGATACGCAGTATTTT. Translation: CASTVIPDTQYF.

This chain connects TRBV15 to TRBJ1-5; perhaps TRBD1 as D (5 bases). Trimming cost V 4 bases and J 8 bases, with 21 bases left between them. The germline gives CDR1 LNHNV, CDR2 YYDKDF (reference sequence). This CDR3 comprises 16 residues. This CDR3 reads CATSKPGRSGGEPQHF. In nucleotides, the CDR3 is TGTGCCACCAGCAAACCGGGACGGTCTGGAGGGGAGCCCCAGCATTTT.

CDR3 bases: TGTGCCAGCAGCTTACAGGGGGCGCAGGACACTGAAGCTTTCTTT. This codes for CASSLQGAQDTEAFF. The chain has TRBV7-9 and TRBJ1-1; 8 nucleotides line up with TRBD1. Germline CDR1 and CDR2: SEHNR and FQNEAQ (reference sequence). CDR3 length: 15 residues. With 2 bases clipped from V and 3 bases from J, the junction kept 5 bases outside the gene matches.

The chain carries TRBV2 and TRBJ2-7, with a weak D call TRBD2 (6 bases). Germline CDR1 SNHLY, CDR2 FYNNEI. Trimming left V 6 bases short and J 7 bases short, with 13 bases between. The CDR3 contains 12 residues. The DNA for the CDR3 is TGTGCCAGCAGGGATATAGCGGTTGAGCAGTACTTC. This codes for CASRDIAVEQYF.

The J gene is TRBJ1-2, the V gene TRBV6-5; 7 positions match TRBD1. CDR1 is MNHEY, CDR2 SVGAGI, per germline. This CDR3 spans 12 amino acids. Germline trimming cut 5 bases from V and 10 bases from J; bases unmatched to any gene: 7. The CDR3 sequence: CASSPHRGDYTF. In DNA, the CDR3 is TGTGCCAGCAGTCCCCACAGGGGTGACTACACCTTC.

V usage is TRBV5-4 and J usage is TRBJ2-7, with 8 positions matching TRBD1. The CDR3 is 13 residues long. The germline CDR1 and CDR2 sequences are SGHNT and YYREEE (reference sequence). With V trimmed by 6 bases and J by 5 bases, 7 bases remained unmatched. CDR3 sequence reads: CASTIQGADEQYF. The CDR3 DNA follows: TGTGCCAGCACCATTCAGGGGGCGGACGAGCAGTACTTC.

The chain employs TRBV10-3 and TRBJ2-7; D is possibly TRBD1 (6 bases). Trimming stripped 5 bases from V and 0 bases from J, with 14 bases between. The CDR3 totals 15 residues. Germline lookup yields CDR1 ENHRY and CDR2 SYGVKD. The CDR3 is CAISPLRDISYEQYF. The CDR3 bases are TGTGCCATCAGTCCCCTCCGGGACATCTCCTACGAGCAGTACTTC.